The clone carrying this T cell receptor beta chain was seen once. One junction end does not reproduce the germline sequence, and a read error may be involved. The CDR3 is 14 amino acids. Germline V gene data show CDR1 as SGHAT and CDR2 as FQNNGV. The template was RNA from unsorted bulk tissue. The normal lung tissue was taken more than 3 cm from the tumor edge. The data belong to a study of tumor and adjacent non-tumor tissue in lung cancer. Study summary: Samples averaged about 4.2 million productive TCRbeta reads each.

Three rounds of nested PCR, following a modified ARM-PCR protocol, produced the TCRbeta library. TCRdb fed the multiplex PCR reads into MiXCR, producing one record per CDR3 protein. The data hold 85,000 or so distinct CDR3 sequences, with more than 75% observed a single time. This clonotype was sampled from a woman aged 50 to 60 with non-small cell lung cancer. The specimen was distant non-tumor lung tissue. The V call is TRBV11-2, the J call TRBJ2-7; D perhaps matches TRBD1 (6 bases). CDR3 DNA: TGTCCCAGCAGCTTAGTTAGGGACAACTACGAACAGTACTTC. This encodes CPSSLVRDNYEQYF.